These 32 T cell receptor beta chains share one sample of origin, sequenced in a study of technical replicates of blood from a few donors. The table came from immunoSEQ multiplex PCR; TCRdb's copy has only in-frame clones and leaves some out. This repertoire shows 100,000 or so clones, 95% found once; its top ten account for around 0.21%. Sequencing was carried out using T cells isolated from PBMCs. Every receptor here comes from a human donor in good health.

This CDR3 is CASQVSSYNEQFF. The CDR3 nucleotides are TGTGCCAGCCAAGTGAGCTCCTACAATGAGCAGTTCTTC. The rearrangement links TRBV6-5 to TRBJ2-1; D not resolved. The CDR3 extends over 13 amino acids. Per germline, CDR1 MNHEY and CDR2 SVGAGI. V lost 8 bases and J 0 bases, leaving 8 bases between the germline ends.

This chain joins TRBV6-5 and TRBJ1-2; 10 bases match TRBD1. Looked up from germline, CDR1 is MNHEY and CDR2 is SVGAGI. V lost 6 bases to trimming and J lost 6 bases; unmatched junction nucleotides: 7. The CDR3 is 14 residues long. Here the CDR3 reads CASSTKGTGDGYTF. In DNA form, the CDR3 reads TGTGCCAGCAGCACCAAGGGGACAGGGGATGGCTACACCTTC.

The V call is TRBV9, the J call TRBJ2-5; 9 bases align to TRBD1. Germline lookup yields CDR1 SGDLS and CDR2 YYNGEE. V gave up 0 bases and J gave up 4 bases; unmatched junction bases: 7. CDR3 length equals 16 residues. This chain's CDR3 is CASSVAGGQGRETQYF. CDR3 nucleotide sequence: TGTGCCAGCAGCGTAGCGGGGGGACAGGGTAGAGAGACCCAGTACTTC.

This CDR3 reads CASSVVAGPDSYNEQFF. The CDR3 nucleotides read TGTGCCAGCAGCGTAGTAGCAGGGCCGGACTCCTACAATGAGCAGTTCTTC. The chain has TRBV9 and TRBJ2-1; TRBD1 might be the D (5 bases). The CDR3 is made up of 17 amino acids. Germline V gives CDR1 SGDLS, CDR2 YYNGEE. V was shortened by 0 bases and J by 0 bases, with 13 bases between the two germline ends.

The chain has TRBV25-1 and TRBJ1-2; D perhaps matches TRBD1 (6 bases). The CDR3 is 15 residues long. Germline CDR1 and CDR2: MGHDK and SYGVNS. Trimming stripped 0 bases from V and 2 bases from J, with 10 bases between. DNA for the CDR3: TGTGCCAGCAGTGAATACGGGGACAACAACTATGGCTACACCTTC. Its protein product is CASSEYGDNNYGYTF.

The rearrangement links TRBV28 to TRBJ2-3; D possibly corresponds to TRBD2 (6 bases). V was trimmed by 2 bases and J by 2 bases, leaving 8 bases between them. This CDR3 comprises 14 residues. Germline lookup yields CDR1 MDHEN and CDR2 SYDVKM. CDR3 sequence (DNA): TGTGCCAGCAGTTTACGGGGGTACACAGATACGCAGTATTTT. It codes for CASSLRGYTDTQYF.

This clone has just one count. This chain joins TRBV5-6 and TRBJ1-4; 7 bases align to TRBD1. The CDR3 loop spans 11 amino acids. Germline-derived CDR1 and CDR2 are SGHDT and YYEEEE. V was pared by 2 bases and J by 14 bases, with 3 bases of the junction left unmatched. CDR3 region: CASSFQGQLFF. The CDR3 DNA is TGTGCCAGCAGCTTCCAGGGACAGCTGTTTTTT.

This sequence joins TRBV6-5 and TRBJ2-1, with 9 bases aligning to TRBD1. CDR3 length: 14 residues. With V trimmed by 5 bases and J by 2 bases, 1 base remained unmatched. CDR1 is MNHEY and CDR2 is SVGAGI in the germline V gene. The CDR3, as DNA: TGTGCCAGCAGTGGGGACAGGGCCTACAATGAGCAGTTCTTC. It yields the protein CASSGDRAYNEQFF.

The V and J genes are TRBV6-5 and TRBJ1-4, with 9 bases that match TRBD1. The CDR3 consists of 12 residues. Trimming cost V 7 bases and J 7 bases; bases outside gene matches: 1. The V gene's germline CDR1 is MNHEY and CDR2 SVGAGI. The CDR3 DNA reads TGTGCCAGCACGACAGGGGGTGAAAAACTGTTTTTT. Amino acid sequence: CASTTGGEKLFF.

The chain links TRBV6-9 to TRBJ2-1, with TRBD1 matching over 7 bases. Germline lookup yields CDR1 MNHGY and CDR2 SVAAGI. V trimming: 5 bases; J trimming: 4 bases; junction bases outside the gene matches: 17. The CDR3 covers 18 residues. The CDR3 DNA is TGTGCCAGCAGTCCTAATTCCCCTCCGGGACAGACATACAATGAGCAGTTCTTC. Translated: CASSPNSPPGQTYNEQFF.

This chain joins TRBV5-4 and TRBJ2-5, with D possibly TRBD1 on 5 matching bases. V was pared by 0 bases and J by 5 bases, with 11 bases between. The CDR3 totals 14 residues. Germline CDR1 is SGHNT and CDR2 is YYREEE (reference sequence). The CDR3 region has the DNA TGTGCCAGCAGCTTGGTAGGAAGGGGTGAGACCCAGTACTTC. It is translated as CASSLVGRGETQYF.

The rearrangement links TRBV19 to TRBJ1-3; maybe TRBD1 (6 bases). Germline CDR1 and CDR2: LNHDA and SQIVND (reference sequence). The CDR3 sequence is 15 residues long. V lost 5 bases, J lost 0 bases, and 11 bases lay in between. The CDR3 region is CASSWGHNSGNTIYF. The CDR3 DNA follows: TGTGCCAGTAGTTGGGGACACAACTCTGGAAACACCATATATTTT.

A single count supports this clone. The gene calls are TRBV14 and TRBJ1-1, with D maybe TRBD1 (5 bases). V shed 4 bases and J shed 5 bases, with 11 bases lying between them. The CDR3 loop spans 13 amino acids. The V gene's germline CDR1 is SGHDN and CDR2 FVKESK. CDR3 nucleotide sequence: TGTGCCAGCAGCCTTGGGGCCGGGACTGAAGCTTTCTTT. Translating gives CASSLGAGTEAFF.

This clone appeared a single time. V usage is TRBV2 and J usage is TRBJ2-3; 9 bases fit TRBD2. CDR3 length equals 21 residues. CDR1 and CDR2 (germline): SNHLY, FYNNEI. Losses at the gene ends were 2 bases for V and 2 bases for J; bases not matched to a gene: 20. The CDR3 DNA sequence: TGTGCCAGCAGTGAAAGGTCCCACTTGGCGGGGGGGCTTTTAGACACAGATACGCAGTATTTT. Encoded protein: CASSERSHLAGGLLDTDTQYF.

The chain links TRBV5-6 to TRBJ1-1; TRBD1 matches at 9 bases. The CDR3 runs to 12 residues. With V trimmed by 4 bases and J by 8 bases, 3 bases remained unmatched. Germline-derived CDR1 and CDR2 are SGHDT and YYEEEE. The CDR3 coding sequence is TGTGCCAGCAGCCCCGGGACAGGGGAAGCTTTCTTT. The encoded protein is CASSPGTGEAFF. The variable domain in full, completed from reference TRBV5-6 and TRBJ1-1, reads DAGVTQSPTHLIKTRGQQVTLRCSPKSGHDTVSWYQQALGQGPQFIFQYYEEEERQRGNFPDRFSGHQFPNYSSELNVNALLLGDSALYLCASSPGTGEAFFGQGTRLTVV.

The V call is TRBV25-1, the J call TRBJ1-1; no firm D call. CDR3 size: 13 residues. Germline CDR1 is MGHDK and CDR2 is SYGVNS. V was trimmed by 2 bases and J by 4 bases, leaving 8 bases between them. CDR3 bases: TGTGCCAGCAGTGAAGGGCCTGGCACTGAAGCTTTCTTT. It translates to CASSEGPGTEAFF.

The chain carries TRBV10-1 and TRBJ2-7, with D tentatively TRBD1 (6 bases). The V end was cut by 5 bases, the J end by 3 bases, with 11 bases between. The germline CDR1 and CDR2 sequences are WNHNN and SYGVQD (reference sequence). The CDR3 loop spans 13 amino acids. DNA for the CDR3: TGCGCCAGCAGTCCGAACAGGGACTACGAGCAGTACTTC. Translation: CASSPNRDYEQYF.

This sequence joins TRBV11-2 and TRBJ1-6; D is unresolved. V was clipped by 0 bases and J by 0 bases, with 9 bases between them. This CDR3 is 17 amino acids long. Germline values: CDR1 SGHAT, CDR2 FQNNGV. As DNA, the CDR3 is TGTGCCAGCAGCTTAGATGGGCTTAGCTCCTATAATTCACCCCTCCACTTT. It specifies CASSLDGLSSYNSPLHF.

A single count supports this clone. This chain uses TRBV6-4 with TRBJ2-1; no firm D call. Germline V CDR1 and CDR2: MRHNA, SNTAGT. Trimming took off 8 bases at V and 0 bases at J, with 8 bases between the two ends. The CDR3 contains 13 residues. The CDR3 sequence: CASSSFSYNEQFF. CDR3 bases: TGTGCCAGCTCCAGTTTCTCCTACAATGAGCAGTTCTTC.

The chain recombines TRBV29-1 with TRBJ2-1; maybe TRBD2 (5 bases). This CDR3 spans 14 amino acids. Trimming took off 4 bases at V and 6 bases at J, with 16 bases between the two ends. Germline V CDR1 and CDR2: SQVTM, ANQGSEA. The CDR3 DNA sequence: TGCAGCGTTGGGCACCCGGGGTTGGGCAATGAGCAGTTCTTC. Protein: CSVGHPGLGNEQFF.

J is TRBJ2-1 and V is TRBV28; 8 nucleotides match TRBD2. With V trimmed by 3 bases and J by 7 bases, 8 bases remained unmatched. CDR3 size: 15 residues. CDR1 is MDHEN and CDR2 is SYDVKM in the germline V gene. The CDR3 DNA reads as TGTGCCAGCAGTTTGTCAAGCGGGAGAGCGAATGAGCAGTTCTTC. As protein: CASSLSSGRANEQFF.

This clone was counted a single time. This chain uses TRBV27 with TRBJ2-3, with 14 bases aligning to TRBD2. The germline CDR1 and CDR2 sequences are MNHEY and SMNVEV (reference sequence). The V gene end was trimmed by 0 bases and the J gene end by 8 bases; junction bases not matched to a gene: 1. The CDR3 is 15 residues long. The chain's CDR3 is CASSLSGTSGSTQYF. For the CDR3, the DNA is TGTGCCAGCAGTTTATCCGGGACTAGCGGGAGTACGCAGTATTTT.

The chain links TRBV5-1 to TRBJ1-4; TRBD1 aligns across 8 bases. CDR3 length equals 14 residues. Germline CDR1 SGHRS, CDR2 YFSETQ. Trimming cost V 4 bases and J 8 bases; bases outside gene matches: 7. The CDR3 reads CASSMGQVEEKLFF. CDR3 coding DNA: TGCGCCAGCAGCATGGGACAGGTGGAAGAAAAACTGTTTTTT.

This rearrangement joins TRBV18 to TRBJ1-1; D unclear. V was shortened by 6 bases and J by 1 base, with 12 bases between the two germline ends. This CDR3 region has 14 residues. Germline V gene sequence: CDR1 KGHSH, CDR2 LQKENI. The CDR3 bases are TGTGCCAGCTCCCTAGTCGACGAGAACACTGAAGCTTTCTTT. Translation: CASSLVDENTEAFF. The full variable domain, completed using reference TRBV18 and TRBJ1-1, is NAGVMQNPRHLVRRRGQEARLRCSPMKGHSHVYWYRQLPEEGLKFMVYLQKENIIDESGMPKERFSAEFPKEGPSILRIQQVVRGDSAAYFCASSLVDENTEAFFGQGTRLTVV.

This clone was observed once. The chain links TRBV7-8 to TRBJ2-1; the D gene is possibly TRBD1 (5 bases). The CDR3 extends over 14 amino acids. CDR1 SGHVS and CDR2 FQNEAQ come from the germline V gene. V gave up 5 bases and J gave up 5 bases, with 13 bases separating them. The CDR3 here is CASSPMTANNEQFF. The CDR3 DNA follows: TGTGCCAGCAGCCCGATGACAGCGAACAATGAGCAGTTCTTC.

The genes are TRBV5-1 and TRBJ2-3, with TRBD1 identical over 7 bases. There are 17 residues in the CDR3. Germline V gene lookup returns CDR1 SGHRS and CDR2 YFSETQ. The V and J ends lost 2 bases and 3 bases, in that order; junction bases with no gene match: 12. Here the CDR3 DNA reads TGCGCCAGCAGCTTTATTCGACAGGGTTCGGGGACAGATACGCAGTATTTT. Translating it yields CASSFIRQGSGTDTQYF.

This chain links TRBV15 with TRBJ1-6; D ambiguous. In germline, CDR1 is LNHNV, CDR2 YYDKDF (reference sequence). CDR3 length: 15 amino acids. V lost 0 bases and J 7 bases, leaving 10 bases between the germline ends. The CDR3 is CATSREYSQNSPLHF. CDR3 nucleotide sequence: TGTGCCACCAGCAGAGAGTACAGCCAAAATTCACCCCTCCACTTT.

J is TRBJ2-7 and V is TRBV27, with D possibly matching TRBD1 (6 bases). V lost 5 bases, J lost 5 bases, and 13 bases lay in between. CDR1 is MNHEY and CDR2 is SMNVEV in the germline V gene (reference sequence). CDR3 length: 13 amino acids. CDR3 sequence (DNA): TGTGCCAGCAGTCCTAACAGGGCTCACGAGCAGTACTTC. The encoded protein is CASSPNRAHEQYF.

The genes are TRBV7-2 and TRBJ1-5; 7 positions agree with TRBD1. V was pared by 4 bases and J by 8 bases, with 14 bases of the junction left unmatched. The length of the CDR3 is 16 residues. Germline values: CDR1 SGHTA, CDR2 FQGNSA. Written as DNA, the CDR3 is TGTGCCAGCAGCTGGAAGACAGGGAGTTTTAGTGAGCCCCAGCATTTT. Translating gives CASSWKTGSFSEPQHF.

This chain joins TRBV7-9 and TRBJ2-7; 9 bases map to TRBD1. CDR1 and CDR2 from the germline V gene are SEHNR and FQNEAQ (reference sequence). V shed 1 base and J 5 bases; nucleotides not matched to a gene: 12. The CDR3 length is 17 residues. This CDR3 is CASSLVPDRGVQDEQYF. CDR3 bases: TGTGCCAGCAGCTTAGTTCCGGACAGGGGAGTTCAAGACGAGCAGTACTTC.

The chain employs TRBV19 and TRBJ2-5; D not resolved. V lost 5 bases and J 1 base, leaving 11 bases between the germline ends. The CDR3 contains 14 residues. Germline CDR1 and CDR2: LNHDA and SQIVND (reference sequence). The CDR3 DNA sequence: TGTGCCAGTAGTTGGGCAGGCCCCCAAGAGACCCAGTACTTC. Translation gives CASSWAGPQETQYF.

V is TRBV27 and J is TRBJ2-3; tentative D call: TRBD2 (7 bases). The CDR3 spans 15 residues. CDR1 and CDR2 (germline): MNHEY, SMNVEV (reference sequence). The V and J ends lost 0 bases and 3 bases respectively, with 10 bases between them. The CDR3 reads CASSLSRGATDTQYF. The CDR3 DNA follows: TGTGCCAGCAGTTTATCTCGGGGGGCTACAGATACGCAGTATTTT.